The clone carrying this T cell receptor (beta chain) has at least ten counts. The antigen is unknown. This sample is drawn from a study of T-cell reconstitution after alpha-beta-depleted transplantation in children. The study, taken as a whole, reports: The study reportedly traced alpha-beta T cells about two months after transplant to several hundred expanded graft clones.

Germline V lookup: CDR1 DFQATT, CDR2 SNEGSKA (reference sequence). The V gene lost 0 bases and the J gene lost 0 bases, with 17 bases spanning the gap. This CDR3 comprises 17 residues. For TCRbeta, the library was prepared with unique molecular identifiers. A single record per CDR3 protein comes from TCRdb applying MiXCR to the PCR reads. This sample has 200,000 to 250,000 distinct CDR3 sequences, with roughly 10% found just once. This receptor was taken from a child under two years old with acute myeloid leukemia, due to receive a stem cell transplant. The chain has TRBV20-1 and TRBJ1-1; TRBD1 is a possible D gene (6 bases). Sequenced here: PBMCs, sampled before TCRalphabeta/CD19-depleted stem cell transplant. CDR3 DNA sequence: TGCAGTGCTAGAGACCCCAGGGGAAAGGGGCTGAACACTGAAGCTTTCTTT. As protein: CSARDPRGKGLNTEAFF.